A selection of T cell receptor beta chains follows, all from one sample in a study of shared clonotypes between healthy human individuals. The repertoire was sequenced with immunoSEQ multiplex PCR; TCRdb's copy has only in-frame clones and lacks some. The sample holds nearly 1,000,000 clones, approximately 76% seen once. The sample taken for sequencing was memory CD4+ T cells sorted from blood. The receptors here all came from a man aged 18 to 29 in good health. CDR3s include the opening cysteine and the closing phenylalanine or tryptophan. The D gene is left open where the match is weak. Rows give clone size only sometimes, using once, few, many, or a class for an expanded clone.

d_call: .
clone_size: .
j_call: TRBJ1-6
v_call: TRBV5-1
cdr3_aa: CASSLSMGDNSPLHF
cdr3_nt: TGCGCCAGCAGCCTCAGCATGGGGGATAATTCACCCCTCCACTTT

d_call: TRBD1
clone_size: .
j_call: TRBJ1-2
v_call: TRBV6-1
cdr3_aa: CASSLDRANYGYTF
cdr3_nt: TGTGCCAGCAGCTTGGACAGGGCCAACTATGGCTACACCTTC

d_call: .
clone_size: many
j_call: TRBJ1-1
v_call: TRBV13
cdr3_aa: CASSFTGLNTEAFF
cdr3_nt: TGTGCCAGCAGCTTCACAGGTTTGAACACTGAAGCTTTCTTT

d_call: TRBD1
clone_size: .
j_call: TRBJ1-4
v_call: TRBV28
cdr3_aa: CASSSAFGTGLFF
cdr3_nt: TGTGCCAGCAGCTCTGCTTTTGGGACAGGGCTGTTTTTT

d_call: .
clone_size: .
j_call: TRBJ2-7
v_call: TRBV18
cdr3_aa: CASSPLAGGIYEQYF
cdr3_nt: TGTGCCAGCTCACCATTAGCAGGGGGGATCTACGAGCAGTACTTC

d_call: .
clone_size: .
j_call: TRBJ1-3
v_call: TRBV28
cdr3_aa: CASSLAAAGGNTIYF
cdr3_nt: TGTGCCAGCAGTTTAGCCGCTGCTGGAGGAAACACCATATATTTT

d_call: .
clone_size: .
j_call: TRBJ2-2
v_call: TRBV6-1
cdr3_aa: CASSTGTVEAGELFF
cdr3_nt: TGTGCCAGCAGTACCGGGACGGTGGAGGCCGGGGAGCTGTTTTTT

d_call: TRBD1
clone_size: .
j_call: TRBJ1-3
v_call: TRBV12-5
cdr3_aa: CASGPAGQGTRGGNTIYF
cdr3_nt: TGTGCTAGTGGTCCGGCGGGACAGGGGACGAGAGGGGGAAACACCATATATTTT

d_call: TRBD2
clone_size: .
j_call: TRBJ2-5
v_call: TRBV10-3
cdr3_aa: CAISAGLGETQYF
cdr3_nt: TGTGCCATCAGTGCGGGACTAGGGGAGACCCAGTACTTC

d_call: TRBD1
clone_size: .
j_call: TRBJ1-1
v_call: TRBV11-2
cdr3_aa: CASSSRTGETFF
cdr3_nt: TGTGCCAGCAGCTCCCGGACAGGTGAAACCTTCTTT

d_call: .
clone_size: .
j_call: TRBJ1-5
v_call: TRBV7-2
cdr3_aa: CASSREPSNQPQHF
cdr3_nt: TGTGCCAGCAGCCGCGAACCTAGCAATCAGCCCCAGCATTTT

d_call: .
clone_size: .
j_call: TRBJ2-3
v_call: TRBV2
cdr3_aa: CASSALVDSDTQYF
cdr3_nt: TGTGCCAGCAGCGCACTAGTTGATTCAGATACGCAGTATTTT

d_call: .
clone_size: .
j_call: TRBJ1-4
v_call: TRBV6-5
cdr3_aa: CASRRDGLYEKLFF
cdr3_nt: TGTGCCAGCAGAAGGGACGGCCTCTATGAAAAACTGTTTTTT

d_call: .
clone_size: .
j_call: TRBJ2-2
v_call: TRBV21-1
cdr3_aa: CASSKALWMRQGPPTNTGELFF
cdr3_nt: TGTGCCAGCAGCAAAGCCCTGTGGATGCGACAGGGACCACCAACGAACACCGGGGAGCTGTTTTTT

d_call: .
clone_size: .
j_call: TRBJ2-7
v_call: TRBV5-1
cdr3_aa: CASSLEGPLIYEQYF
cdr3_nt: TGCGCCAGCAGCTTGGAAGGGCCCCTCATTTACGAGCAGTACTTC

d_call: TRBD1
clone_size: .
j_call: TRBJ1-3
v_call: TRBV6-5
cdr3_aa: CASRSGQGTGNTIYF
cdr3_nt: TGTGCCAGCAGATCGGGACAGGGGACTGGAAACACCATATATTTT

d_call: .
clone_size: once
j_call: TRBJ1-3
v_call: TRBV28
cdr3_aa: CASSPNRGNTIYF
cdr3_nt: TGTGCCAGCAGTCCTAACCGGGGAAACACCATATATTTT

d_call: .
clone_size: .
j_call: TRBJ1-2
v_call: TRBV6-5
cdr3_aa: CASSQDLNYGYTF
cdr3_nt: TGTGCCAGCAGTCAGGATCTTAACTATGGCTACACCTTC

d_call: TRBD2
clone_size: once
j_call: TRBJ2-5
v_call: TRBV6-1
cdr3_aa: CASTRDRGGARTQYF
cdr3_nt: TGTGCCAGCACTCGAGACCGCGGGGGGGCCCGCACCCAGTACTTC

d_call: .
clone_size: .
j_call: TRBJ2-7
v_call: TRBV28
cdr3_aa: CASNPLLLDPQVLRGYEQYF
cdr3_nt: TGTGCCAGCAACCCCCTCCTCCTCGACCCACAGGTACTACGCGGGTACGAGCAGTACTTC

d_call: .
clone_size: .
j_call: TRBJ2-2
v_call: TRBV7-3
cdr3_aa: CASSPDGAGELFF
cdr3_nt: TGTGCCAGCAGCCCGGACGGTGCCGGGGAGCTGTTTTTT